The 2 T cell receptor beta chains below come from one sample, sequenced in a study of OX40 agonist ivuxolimab in advanced cancers. Method: immunoSEQ multiplex PCR; TCRdb's copy keeps in-frame clones and lacks some. The sample gives roughly 60,000 clones, 80% to 90% of which show up once; 4% to 5% is in the top ten. The source was CD4+ or CD8+ T cells sorted from blood, collected in a trial of the OX40 agonist ivuxolimab. The receptors here all came from an adult with an advanced solid tumor such as melanoma, head and neck, liver or kidney cancer.

The chain couples TRBV7-9 to TRBJ1-4; the D gene is possibly TRBD1 (5 bases). The CDR3 has 14 amino acids. V was pared by 0 bases and J by 5 bases, with 7 bases between. Germline V gives CDR1 SEHNR, CDR2 FQNEAQ (reference sequence). The CDR3 spells CASSLAAGNEKLFF. The CDR3 nucleotides are TGTGCCAGCAGCTTAGCGGCAGGGAATGAAAAACTGTTTTTT.

This rearrangement joins TRBV7-3 to TRBJ2-1; D gene uncertain. The CDR3 extends over 14 amino acids. Trimming pared 6 bases from V and 10 bases from J, leaving 19 bases between. Germline values: CDR1 SGHTA, CDR2 FQGTGA. CDR3 region: CASSPTRNSGEQFF. For the CDR3, the DNA is TGTGCCAGCAGTCCTACTCGAAACTCCGGGGAGCAGTTCTTC.